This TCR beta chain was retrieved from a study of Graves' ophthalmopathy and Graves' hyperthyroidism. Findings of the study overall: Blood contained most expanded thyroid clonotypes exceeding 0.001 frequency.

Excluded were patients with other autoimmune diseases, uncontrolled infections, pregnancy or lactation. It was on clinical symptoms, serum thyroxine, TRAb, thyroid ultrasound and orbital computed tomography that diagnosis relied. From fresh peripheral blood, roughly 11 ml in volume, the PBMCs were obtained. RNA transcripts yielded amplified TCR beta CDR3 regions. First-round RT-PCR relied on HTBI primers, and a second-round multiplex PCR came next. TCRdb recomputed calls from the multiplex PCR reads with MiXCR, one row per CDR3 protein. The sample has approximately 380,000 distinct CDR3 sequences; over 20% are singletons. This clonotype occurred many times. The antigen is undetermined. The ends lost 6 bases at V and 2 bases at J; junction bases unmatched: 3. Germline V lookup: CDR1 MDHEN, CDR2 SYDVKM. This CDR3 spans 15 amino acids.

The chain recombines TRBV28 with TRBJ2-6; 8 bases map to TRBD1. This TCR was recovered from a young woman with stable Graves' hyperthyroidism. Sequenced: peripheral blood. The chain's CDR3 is CASRTDRAGANVLTF. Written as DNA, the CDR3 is TGTGCCAGCAGGACGGACAGGGCTGGGGCCAACGTCCTGACTTTC.